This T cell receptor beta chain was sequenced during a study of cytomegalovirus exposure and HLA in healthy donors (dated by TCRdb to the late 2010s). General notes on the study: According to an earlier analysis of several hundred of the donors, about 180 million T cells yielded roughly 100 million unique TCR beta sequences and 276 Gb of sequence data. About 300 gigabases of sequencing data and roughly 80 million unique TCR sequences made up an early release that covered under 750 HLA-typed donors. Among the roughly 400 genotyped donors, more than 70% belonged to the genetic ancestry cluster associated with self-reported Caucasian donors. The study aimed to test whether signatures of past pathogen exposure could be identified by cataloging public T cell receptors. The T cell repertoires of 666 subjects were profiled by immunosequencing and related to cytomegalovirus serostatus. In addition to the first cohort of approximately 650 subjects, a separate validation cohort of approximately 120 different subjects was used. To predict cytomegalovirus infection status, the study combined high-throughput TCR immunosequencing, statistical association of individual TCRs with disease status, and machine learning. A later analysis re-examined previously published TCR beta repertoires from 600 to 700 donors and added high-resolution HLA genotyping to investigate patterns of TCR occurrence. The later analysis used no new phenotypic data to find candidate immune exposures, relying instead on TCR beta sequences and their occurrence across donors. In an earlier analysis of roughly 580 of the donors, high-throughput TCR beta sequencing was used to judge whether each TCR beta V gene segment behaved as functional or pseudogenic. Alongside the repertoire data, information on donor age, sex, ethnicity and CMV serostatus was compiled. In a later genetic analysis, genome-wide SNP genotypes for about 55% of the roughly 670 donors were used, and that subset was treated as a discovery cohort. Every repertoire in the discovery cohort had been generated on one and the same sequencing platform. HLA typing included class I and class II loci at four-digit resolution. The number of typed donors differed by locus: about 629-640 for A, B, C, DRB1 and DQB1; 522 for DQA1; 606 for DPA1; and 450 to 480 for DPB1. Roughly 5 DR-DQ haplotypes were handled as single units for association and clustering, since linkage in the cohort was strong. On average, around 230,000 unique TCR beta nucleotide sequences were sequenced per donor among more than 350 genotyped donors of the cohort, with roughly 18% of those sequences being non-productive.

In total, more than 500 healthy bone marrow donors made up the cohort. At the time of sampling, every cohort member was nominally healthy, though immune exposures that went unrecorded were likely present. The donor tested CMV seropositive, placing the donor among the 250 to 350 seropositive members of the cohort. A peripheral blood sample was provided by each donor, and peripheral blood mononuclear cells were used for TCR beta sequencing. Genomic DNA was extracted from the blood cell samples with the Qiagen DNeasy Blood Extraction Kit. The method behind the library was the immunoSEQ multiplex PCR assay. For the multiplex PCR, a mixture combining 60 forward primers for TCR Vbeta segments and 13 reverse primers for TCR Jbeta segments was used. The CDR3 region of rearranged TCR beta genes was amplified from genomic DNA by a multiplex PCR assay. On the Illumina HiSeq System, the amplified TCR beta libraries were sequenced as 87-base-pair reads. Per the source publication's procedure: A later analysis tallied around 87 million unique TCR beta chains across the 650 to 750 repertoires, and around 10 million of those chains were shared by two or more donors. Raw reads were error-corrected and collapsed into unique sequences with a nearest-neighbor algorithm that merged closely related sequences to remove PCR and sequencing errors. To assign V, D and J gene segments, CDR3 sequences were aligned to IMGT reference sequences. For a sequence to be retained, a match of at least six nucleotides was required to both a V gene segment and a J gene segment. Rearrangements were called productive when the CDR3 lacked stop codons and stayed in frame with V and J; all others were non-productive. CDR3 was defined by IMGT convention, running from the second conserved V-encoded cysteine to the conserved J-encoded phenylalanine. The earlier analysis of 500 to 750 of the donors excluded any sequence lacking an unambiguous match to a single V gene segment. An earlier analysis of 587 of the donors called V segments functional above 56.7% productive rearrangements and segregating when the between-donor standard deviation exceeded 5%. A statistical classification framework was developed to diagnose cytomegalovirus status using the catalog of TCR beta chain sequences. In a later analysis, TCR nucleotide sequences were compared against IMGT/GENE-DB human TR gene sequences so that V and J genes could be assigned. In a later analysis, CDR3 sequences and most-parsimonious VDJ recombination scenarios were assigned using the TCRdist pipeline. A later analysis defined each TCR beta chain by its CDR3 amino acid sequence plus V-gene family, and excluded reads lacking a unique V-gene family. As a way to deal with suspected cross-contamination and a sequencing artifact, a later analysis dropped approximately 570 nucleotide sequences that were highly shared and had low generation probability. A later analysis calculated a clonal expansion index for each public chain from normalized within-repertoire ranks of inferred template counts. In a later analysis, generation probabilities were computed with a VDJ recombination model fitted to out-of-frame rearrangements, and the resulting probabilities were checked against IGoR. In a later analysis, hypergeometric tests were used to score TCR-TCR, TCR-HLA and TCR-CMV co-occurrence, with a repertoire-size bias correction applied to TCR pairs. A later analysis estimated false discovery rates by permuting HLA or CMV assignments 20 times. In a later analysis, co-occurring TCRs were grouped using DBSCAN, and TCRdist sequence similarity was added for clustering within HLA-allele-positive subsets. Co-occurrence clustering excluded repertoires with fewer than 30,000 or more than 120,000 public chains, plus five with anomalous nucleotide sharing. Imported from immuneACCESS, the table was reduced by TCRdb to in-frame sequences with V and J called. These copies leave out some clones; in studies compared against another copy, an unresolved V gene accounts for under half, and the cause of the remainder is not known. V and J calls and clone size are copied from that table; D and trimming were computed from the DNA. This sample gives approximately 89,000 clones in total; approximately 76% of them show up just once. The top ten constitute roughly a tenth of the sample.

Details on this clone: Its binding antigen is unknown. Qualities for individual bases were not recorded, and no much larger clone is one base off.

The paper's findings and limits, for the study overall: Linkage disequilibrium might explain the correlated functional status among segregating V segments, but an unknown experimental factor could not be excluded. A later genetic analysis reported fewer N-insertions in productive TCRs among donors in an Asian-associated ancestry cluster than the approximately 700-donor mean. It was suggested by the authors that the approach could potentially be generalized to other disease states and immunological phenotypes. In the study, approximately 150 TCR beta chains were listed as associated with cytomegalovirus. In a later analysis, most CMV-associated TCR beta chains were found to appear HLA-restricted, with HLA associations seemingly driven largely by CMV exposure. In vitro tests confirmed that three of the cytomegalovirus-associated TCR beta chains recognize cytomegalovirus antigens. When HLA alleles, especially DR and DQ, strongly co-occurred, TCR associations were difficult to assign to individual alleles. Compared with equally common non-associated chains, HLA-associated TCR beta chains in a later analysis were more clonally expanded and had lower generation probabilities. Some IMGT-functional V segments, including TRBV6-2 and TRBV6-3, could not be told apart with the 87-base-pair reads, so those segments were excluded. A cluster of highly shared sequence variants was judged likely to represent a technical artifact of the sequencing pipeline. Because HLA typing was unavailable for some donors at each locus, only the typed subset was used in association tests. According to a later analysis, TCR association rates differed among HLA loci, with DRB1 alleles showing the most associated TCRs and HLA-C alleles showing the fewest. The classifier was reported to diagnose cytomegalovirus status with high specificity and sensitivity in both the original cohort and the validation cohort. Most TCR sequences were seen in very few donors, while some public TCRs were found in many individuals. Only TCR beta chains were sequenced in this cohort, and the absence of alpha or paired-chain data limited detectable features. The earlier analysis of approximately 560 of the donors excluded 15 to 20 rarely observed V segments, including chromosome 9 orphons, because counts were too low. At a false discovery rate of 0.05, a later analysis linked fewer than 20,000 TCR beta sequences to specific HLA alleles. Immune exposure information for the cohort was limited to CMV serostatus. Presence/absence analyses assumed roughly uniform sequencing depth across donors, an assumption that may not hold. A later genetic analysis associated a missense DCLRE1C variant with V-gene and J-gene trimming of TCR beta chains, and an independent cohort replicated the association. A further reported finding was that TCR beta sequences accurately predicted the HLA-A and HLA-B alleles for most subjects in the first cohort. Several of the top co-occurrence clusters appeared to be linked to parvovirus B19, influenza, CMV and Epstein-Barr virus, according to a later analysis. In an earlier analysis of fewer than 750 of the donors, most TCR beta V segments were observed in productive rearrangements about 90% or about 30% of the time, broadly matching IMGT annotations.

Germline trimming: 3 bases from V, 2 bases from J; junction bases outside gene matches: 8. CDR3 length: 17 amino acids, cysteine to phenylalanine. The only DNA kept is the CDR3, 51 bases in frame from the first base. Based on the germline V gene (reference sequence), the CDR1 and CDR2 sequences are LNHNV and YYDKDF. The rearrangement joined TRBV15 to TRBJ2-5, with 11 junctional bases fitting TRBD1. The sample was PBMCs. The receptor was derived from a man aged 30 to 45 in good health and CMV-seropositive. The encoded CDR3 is CATSRDRGRGSQETQYF. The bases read TGTGCCACCAGCAGGGACAGGGGGCGCGGGTCACAAGAGACCCAGTACTTC.